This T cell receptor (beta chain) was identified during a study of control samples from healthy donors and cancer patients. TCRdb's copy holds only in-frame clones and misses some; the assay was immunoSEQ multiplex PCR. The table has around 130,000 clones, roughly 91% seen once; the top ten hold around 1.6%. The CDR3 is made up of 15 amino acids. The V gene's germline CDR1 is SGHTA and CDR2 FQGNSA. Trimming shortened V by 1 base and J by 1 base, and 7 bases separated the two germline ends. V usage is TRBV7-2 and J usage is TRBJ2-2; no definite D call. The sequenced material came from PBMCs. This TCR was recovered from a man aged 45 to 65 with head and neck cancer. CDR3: CASSLVDVNTGELFF. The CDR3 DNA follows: TGTGCCAGCAGCTTAGTGGACGTGAACACCGGGGAGCTGTTTTTT.